The 17 T cell receptor beta chains below were found in one sample sequenced in a study of blood T cell repertoires in COVID-19. Clones were sequenced by immunoSEQ multiplex PCR, and TCRdb holds only the in-frame ones, with some missing. The table lists hundreds of thousands of clones, over 85% of them singletons, with 1.8% in the top ten. What was sequenced was peripheral blood. These TCRs come from a woman younger than 45 with COVID-19, enrolled during active disease.

This rearrangement joins TRBV5-5 to TRBJ2-2, with a weak D call TRBD2 (7 bases). The CDR3 is 14 amino acids. The V gene's germline CDR1 is SGHKS and CDR2 YYEKEE (reference sequence). The V end was cut by 5 bases, the J end by 6 bases, with 14 bases between. CDR3 coding DNA: TGTGCCAGCAGACGGGGGGCACCTTCCGGGGAGCTGTTTTTT. Amino acids: CASRRGAPSGELFF.

This clone has just one count. The J gene is TRBJ1-1, the V gene TRBV7-9; D unresolved. The CDR3 extends over 17 amino acids. Germline CDR1 reads SEHNR; CDR2 reads FQNEAQ (reference sequence). Trimming removed 2 bases from V and 3 bases from J, with 19 bases in between. The CDR3 protein is CASSLNTERISDTEAFF. The CDR3 DNA is TGTGCCAGCAGCTTAAACACAGAAAGGATCTCCGACACTGAAGCTTTCTTT.

The V call is TRBV7-9, the J call TRBJ2-5; no reliable D call. CDR1 is SEHNR, CDR2 FQNEAQ, per germline (reference sequence). The CDR3 covers 14 residues. Trimming pared 5 bases from V and 5 bases from J, leaving 15 bases between. CDR3 sequence (DNA): TGTGCCAGCAGCCCCGCCGTGGCGGCCGAGACCCAGTACTTC. Amino acid sequence: CASSPAVAAETQYF.

This chain joins TRBV2 and TRBJ2-1; 10 bases agree with TRBD2. This CDR3 is 14 amino acids long. CDR1 is SNHLY and CDR2 is FYNNEI in the germline V gene. With V trimmed by 2 bases and J by 9 bases, 4 bases remained unmatched. The CDR3 DNA follows: TGTGCCAGCAGTGAAATAGCGGGGGGAATTGAGCAGTTCTTC. This sequence encodes CASSEIAGGIEQFF.

The rearrangement joins TRBV12-3 or TRBV12-4 to TRBJ2-1, with D possibly being TRBD2 (6 bases). Trimming left V 8 bases short and J 1 base short, with 9 bases between. This CDR3 spans 13 amino acids. DNA of the CDR3: TGTGCCAGCTCAAGCGGGTCCTACAATGAGCAGTTCTTC. It codes for CASSSGSYNEQFF.

The chain combines TRBV6-4 with TRBJ1-4, with 7 positions matching TRBD1. The CDR3 consists of 14 residues. CDR1 and CDR2 (germline): MRHNA, SNTAGT. Trimming took 6 bases from V and 5 from J; bases not matched to a gene: 6. Here the CDR3 DNA reads TGTGCCAGCAGGTGGCACAGGGGAAATGAAAAACTGTTTTTT. This translates into CASRWHRGNEKLFF.

The gene calls are TRBV11-3 and TRBJ2-7; weak D call: TRBD1 (6 bases). The V end lost 5 bases, the J end lost 0 bases, and 11 bases lay between the germline ends. Germline CDR1 reads SGHNT; CDR2 reads YENEEA. This CDR3 has 14 residues. CDR3 in DNA: TGTGCCAGCAGCCTCTGGACAGACTCCTACGAGCAGTACTTC. It yields the protein CASSLWTDSYEQYF.

This chain connects TRBV19 to TRBJ1-5, with D unclear. V was trimmed by 1 base and J by 6 bases, leaving 10 bases between them. The CDR3 has 14 residues. CDR1 and CDR2 (germline): LNHDA, SQIVND (reference sequence). CDR3 residues: CASSIAKHGQPQHF. CDR3 DNA sequence: TGTGCCAGTAGTATAGCTAAGCATGGTCAGCCCCAGCATTTT.

With respect to this clone: Other nucleotide sequences from this sample produce the same CDR3. This chain links TRBV18 with TRBJ1-1; 8 nucleotides match TRBD1. Germline lookup yields CDR1 KGHSH and CDR2 LQKENI. The length of the CDR3 is 15 residues. Trimming took 1 base from V and 1 from J; bases not matched to a gene: 2. The CDR3 DNA reads TGTGCCAGCTCACCACAAGGACAGGGGAACACTGAAGCTTTCTTT. Its protein is CASSPQGQGNTEAFF.

V is TRBV28 and J is TRBJ1-2; D may be TRBD1 (5 bases). Trimming took off 5 bases at V and 8 bases at J, with 18 bases between the two ends. The CDR3 is 14 amino acids. Germline V gene data show CDR1 as MDHEN and CDR2 as SYDVKM. CDR3 residues: CASSPGTGLWGYTF. The CDR3 DNA is TGTGCCAGCAGTCCCGGGACTGGCCTTTGGGGCTACACCTTC.

DNA of the CDR3: TGTGCCAGTAGGAGCGGGGGGTCTCTCGGAGAGACCCAGTACTTC. Translating it yields CASRSGGSLGETQYF. The chain joins TRBV19 to TRBJ2-5; 9 positions agree with TRBD2. Germline V lookup: CDR1 LNHDA, CDR2 SQIVND (reference sequence). This CDR3 has 15 amino acids. With 6 bases clipped from V and 4 bases from J, the junction kept 9 bases outside the gene matches.

V is TRBV6-6 and J is TRBJ1-2; TRBD1 matches at 7 bases. Looked up from germline, CDR1 is MNHNY and CDR2 is SVGAGI (reference sequence). V shed 5 bases, J shed 6 bases, and the junction held 9 bases outside the gene matches. The CDR3 is made up of 14 amino acids. CDR3 coding DNA: TGTGCCAGCAGTATTATGACAGGGATGAATGGCTACACCTTC. It is translated as CASSIMTGMNGYTF.

This clone appeared once. The chain recombines TRBV9 with TRBJ2-1; D remains ambiguous. From germline, CDR1 is SGDLS and CDR2 YYNGEE. CDR3 length equals 16 residues. V lost 0 bases and J 6 bases, leaving 16 bases between the germline ends. The CDR3 spells CASSVEPIPPGNEQFF. The CDR3 DNA reads as TGTGCCAGCAGCGTAGAACCCATCCCCCCAGGCAATGAGCAGTTCTTC.

The chain couples TRBV7-9 to TRBJ2-2; perhaps TRBD2 as D (5 bases). This CDR3 comprises 13 residues. Germline assignment: CDR1 SEHNR and CDR2 FQNEAQ (reference sequence). V lost 9 bases and J lost 3, with 11 bases in between. The CDR3 DNA reads TGTGCCAGTACTAGGGCATACACCGGGGAGCTGTTTTTT. The encoded protein is CASTRAYTGELFF.

This clone turned up a few times. The gene calls are TRBV18 and TRBJ1-2; TRBD1 matches 9 bases. Germline values: CDR1 KGHSH, CDR2 LQKENI. V shed 3 bases, J shed 0 bases, and the junction held 8 bases outside the gene matches. This CDR3 has 17 amino acids. The CDR3 DNA is TGTGCCAGCTCACCGAATGACAGGGGGGGATCTAACTATGGCTACACCTTC. It encodes CASSPNDRGGSNYGYTF.

The V gene is TRBV6-5, the J gene TRBJ1-2, with 12 bases fitting TRBD1. The CDR3 loop spans 14 amino acids. V lost 6 bases, J lost 8 bases, and 7 bases stayed unmatched. CDR1 and CDR2 from the germline V gene are MNHEY and SVGAGI. This chain's CDR3 is CASSPGTGGLGYTF. In DNA, the CDR3 is TGTGCCAGCAGCCCCGGGACAGGGGGCCTAGGCTACACCTTC.

This chain uses TRBV28 with TRBJ1-1; D unresolved. This CDR3 has 12 residues. The germline gives CDR1 MDHEN, CDR2 SYDVKM. Deletions cut 6 bases from V and 6 bases from J, with 11 bases between. In nucleotides, the CDR3 is TGTGCCAGCAGGAGGCTACGGTCTGAAGCTTTCTTT. Translating it yields CASRRLRSEAFF.